This entry lists 3 T cell receptor beta chains sequenced from one sample in a study of cytomegalovirus exposure and HLA in healthy donors. Researchers ran the PCR with 60 Vbeta and 13 Jbeta primers. TCRdb keeps only in-frame clones here, not all; method: immunoSEQ multiplex PCR. The table lists 55,000 to 70,000 clones, under 90% of them singletons. The specimen was PBMCs. The receptors were gathered from a woman aged 40 to 50 in good health and CMV-seronegative.

V and J are TRBV5-1 and TRBJ1-5; 7 nucleotides align to TRBD1. Trimming cost V 0 bases and J 7 bases; bases outside gene matches: 7. The germline V gene has CDR1 SGHRS and CDR2 YFSETQ. There are 15 residues in the CDR3. As DNA, the CDR3 is TGCGCCAGCAGCTTGGGAGGGGGCTCGGGGCAGCCCCAGCATTTT. Translation: CASSLGGGSGQPQHF.

The table lists this clone with a few counts. The chain links TRBV7-8 to TRBJ2-5; a weak D match, TRBD2 (5 bases). Germline V gene lookup returns CDR1 SGHVS and CDR2 FQNEAQ. CDR3 length: 13 amino acids. Deletions cut 4 bases from V and 3 bases from J, with 9 bases between. The CDR3 coding sequence is TGTGCCAGCAGCTCCCTACTAGAAGAGACCCAGTACTTC. It specifies CASSSLLEETQYF.

This chain connects TRBV5-1 to TRBJ2-7, with 9 bases lining up with TRBD2. The junction had 8 bases not matched to a gene; V was cut back by 4 bases and J by 0 bases. The CDR3 length is 16 residues. CDR1 and CDR2 (germline): SGHRS, YFSETQ. CDR3: CASSPTASGDSYEQYF. DNA for the CDR3: TGCGCCAGCAGCCCTACAGCTAGCGGGGACTCCTACGAGCAGTACTTC.